The next 9 T cell receptor beta chains were all read from a single sample in a study of blood T cells in healthy people across ages. Primed by a sample-barcoded 5' primer and a J-beta primer mix, a second PCR proceeded for 7 to 11 cycles. A single record per CDR3 protein comes from TCRdb applying MiXCR to the 5' RACE reads. This repertoire shows about 1,500,000 distinct CDR3 sequences, approximately 30% found once; its top ten account for less than 9.5%. Material: blood. These receptors were taken from a woman in her twenties or thirties in good health.

This clonotype has a single count. At one end, the junction sequence differs from germline, possibly due to a read error. The chain uses TRBV12-3 or TRBV12-4 and TRBJ2-1; 14 positions match TRBD2. CDR3 length equals 16 residues. For the CDR3, the DNA is TGTGCCAGCAGTTCGTCGGGACTAGCGGGAGCCGATGAGCAATTCTTC. As protein: CASSSSGLAGADEQFF.

This sequence joins TRBV7-9 and TRBJ1-5, with D tentatively TRBD1 (6 bases). Looked up from germline, CDR1 is SEHNR and CDR2 is FQNEAQ (reference sequence). There are 16 residues in the CDR3. Between the trimmed V and J ends, which lost 2 bases and 1 base, there was a span of 12 bases. CDR3 sequence (DNA): TGTGCCAGCAGCTTATCAGGGGATAGGAGCAATCAGCCCCAGCATTTT. Encoded protein: CASSLSGDRSNQPQHF.

As to this clonotype: A single base separates this from a much larger clone, so it may be a read error. The V and J genes are TRBV28 and TRBJ2-1, with D unresolved. The germline V gene has CDR1 MDHEN and CDR2 SYDVKM. The CDR3 spans 11 residues. CDR3 in amino acids: CANSLAVEQFF. The CDR3 DNA reads TGTGCCAACAGTTTAGCCGTGGAGCAGTTCTTC.

The V gene is TRBV6-5, the J gene TRBJ1-1; the D gene is possibly TRBD1 (6 bases). The CDR3 extends over 14 amino acids. With 6 bases removed from V and 5 bases from J, the gap between germline ends came to 16 bases. Germline CDR1 reads MNHEY; CDR2 reads SVGAGI. CDR3 bases: TGTGCCAGCAGAGGGGGGCGCCGAGGGACTGAAGCTTTCTTT. It yields the protein CASRGGRRGTEAFF.

This chain uses TRBV24-1 with TRBJ1-2; the D gene is possibly TRBD1 (5 bases). Trimming shortened V by 5 bases and J by 0 bases, and 9 bases separated the two germline ends. CDR3 length: 14 amino acids. Germline CDR1 reads KGHDR; CDR2 reads SFDVKD. The DNA for the CDR3 is TGTGCCACCAGTGGGCAGGGACCTAACTATGGCTACACCTTC. It encodes CATSGQGPNYGYTF.

Many counts were recorded for this clonotype. This chain connects TRBV10-3 to TRBJ1-6; 7 bases are a match to TRBD1. J was trimmed by 6 bases and V by 3 bases; bases with no gene match: 2. CDR3 length: 14 residues. Germline V gene lookup returns CDR1 ENHRY and CDR2 SYGVKD. DNA for the CDR3: TGTGCCATCAGTGAAAGGGACAGTAATTCACCCCTCCACTTT. Protein product: CAISERDSNSPLHF.

This clonotype was found many times. The chain is built from TRBV3-1 and TRBJ2-7; 10 bases align to TRBD1. The V gene end was trimmed by 4 bases and the J gene end by 5 bases; junction bases not matched to a gene: 8. This CDR3 region has 15 residues. Germline CDR1 is LGHDT and CDR2 is YNNKEL (reference sequence). The CDR3, as DNA: TGTGCCAGCAGCCGCGGAGGGGACAGGGGTAACGAGCAGTACTTC. Encoded protein: CASSRGGDRGNEQYF.

This chain connects TRBV6-2 or TRBV6-3 to TRBJ2-7, with TRBD2 matching 7 bases. The end of the DNA aligns better with TRBJ2-4, so the J call may be wrong. CDR1 and CDR2 from the germline V gene are MNHEY and SVGEGT. This CDR3 contains 15 residues. The CDR3 sequence is CASSRTSVSGNIQYF. CDR3 DNA sequence: TGTGCCAGCAGTCGGACTAGTGTGTCCGGCAACATTCAGTACTTC.

The chain links TRBV9 to TRBJ2-1; TRBD2 matches at 10 bases. Germline CDR1 reads SGDLS; CDR2 reads YYNGEE. V lost 4 bases to trimming and J lost 9 bases; unmatched junction nucleotides: 16. This CDR3 comprises 17 residues. CDR3: CASSSLGRAGGKGEQFF. The CDR3 DNA follows: TGTGCCAGCAGCTCCCTTGGGCGAGCGGGGGGGAAGGGTGAGCAGTTCTTC. Looking up the rest from reference TRBV9 and TRBJ2-1 gives the full variable domain: DSGVTQTPKHLITATGQRVTLRCSPRSGDLSVYWYQQSLDQGLQFLIQYYNGEERAKGNILERFSAQQFPDLHSELNLSSLELGDSALYFCASSSLGRAGGKGEQFFGPGTRLTVL.